The 13 T cell receptor beta chains below come from one sample, sequenced in a study of PD-L1 blockade in urothelial cancer. Time point in this sample: pretreatment peripheral blood. Sequencing was performed with immunoSEQ multiplex PCR; in TCRdb, only in-frame clones are kept and a portion is missing. There are about 87,000 clones in the sample; roughly 90% occur only once, and roughly 0.97% lies in the top ten. Sequences were derived from PBMCs, sampled around atezolizumab (anti-PD-L1) treatment. Receptors originate from a woman aged 80 or over with urothelial cancer.

The chain recombines TRBV13 with TRBJ2-3; D gene unclear. The germline CDR1 and CDR2 sequences are PRHDT and FYEKMQ (reference sequence). The CDR3 totals 15 residues. The V end lost 3 bases, the J end lost 3 bases, and 13 bases lay between the germline ends. This chain's CDR3 is CASSFKSLSTDTQYF. CDR3 bases: TGTGCCAGCAGCTTTAAATCTCTAAGTACAGATACGCAGTATTTT.

This rearrangement joins TRBV2 to TRBJ1-2; 9 bases fit TRBD1. The CDR3 length is 14 residues. J was trimmed by 4 bases and V by 2 bases; bases with no gene match: 2. The germline V gene encodes CDR1 SNHLY and CDR2 FYNNEI. The CDR3 sequence: CASSETGGGYGYTF. CDR3 DNA sequence: TGTGCCAGCAGTGAAACAGGGGGCGGCTATGGCTACACCTTC.

This clone was seen only a few times. V usage is TRBV7-9 and J usage is TRBJ1-4; 8 bases match TRBD1. The junction had 15 bases not matched to a gene; V was cut back by 5 bases and J by 4 bases. Germline V gives CDR1 SEHNR, CDR2 FQNEAQ (reference sequence). The CDR3 contains 18 residues. This chain's CDR3 is CASSPGGGRGQVNEKLFF. CDR3 sequence (DNA): TGTGCCAGCAGCCCCGGAGGTGGCAGGGGGCAGGTTAATGAAAAACTGTTTTTT.

The rearrangement joins TRBV15 to TRBJ2-1, with D possibly being TRBD1 (5 bases). Germline V gene sequence: CDR1 LNHNV, CDR2 YYDKDF (reference sequence). V was trimmed by 5 bases and J by 7 bases, leaving 18 bases between them. This CDR3 spans 15 amino acids. Written as DNA, the CDR3 is TGTGCCACCAGCGGACAATCTACCCTCGGAAATGAGCAGTTCTTC. This gives the protein CATSGQSTLGNEQFF.

The chain employs TRBV19 and TRBJ2-3, with a possible D match to TRBD2 (5 bases). CDR1 and CDR2 (germline): LNHDA, SQIVND (reference sequence). This CDR3 region has 15 residues. Trimming pared 7 bases from V and 2 bases from J, leaving 16 bases between. In nucleotides, the CDR3 is TGTGCCAGTACCCCCGGCGGAGGAAACACAGATACGCAGTATTTT. Translated: CASTPGGGNTDTQYF.

V usage is TRBV18 and J usage is TRBJ1-5, with 8 bases matching TRBD1. J lost 2 bases, V lost 3 bases, and 3 bases had no gene match. Germline V gene sequence: CDR1 KGHSH, CDR2 LQKENI. This CDR3 contains 15 residues. CDR3 sequence reads: CASSPVDRGNQPQHF. For the CDR3, the DNA is TGTGCCAGCTCACCCGTGGACAGGGGCAATCAGCCCCAGCATTTT.

The chain employs TRBV5-5 and TRBJ2-2; TRBD1 agrees at 7 bases. V shed 4 bases and J 6 bases; nucleotides not matched to a gene: 12. CDR3 length: 16 residues. Germline CDR1 and CDR2: SGHKS and YYEKEE (reference sequence). Written as DNA, the CDR3 is TGTGCCAGCAGCGGGGAAGGGGGCAATATAGCCGGGGAGCTGTTTTTT. This codes for CASSGEGGNIAGELFF.

The V gene is TRBV5-1, the J gene TRBJ1-3; no definite D call. Germline CDR1 and CDR2: SGHRS and YFSETQ. The CDR3 contains 16 residues. V was trimmed by 0 bases and J by 0 bases, leaving 10 bases between them. CDR3 amino acids: CASSLGENNSGNTIYF. The CDR3 DNA reads TGCGCCAGCAGCTTGGGAGAGAATAACTCTGGAAACACCATATATTTT.

The CDR3 DNA is TGTGCCAGCAGCTGGGGCGGGGGCCGGAACACTGAAGCTTTCTTT. Its protein is CASSWGGGRNTEAFF. The V and J genes are TRBV11-3 and TRBJ1-1; D may be TRBD1 (6 bases). V gave up 4 bases and J gave up 1 base, with 13 bases separating them. This CDR3 is 15 amino acids long. Germline CDR1 is SGHNT and CDR2 is YENEEA.

The chain is built from TRBV4-1 and TRBJ1-1; D possibly corresponds to TRBD1 (6 bases). The CDR3 consists of 13 residues. Germline V gene data show CDR1 as MGHRA and CDR2 as YSYEKL. The V end was cut by 4 bases, the J end by 1 base, with 7 bases between. CDR3 sequence reads: CASSLDRNTEAFF. In DNA, the CDR3 is TGCGCCAGCAGCCTGGACAGGAACACTGAAGCTTTCTTT.

This clone was seen only a few times. The junction differs from germline at one of its ends, possibly a read error. The J gene is TRBJ2-2, the V gene TRBV27; no clear D gene. Looked up from germline, CDR1 is MNHEY and CDR2 is SMNVEV (reference sequence). The CDR3 covers 14 residues. The CDR3 loop is CASSLRQNAGELFF. Written as DNA, the CDR3 is TGTGCCAGCAGTTTACGCCAGAACGCCGGGGAGCTGTTTTTT.

This clone was recorded once. The gene calls are TRBV6-4 and TRBJ1-5; 7 bases match TRBD1. J lost 3 bases, V lost 5 bases, and 10 bases had no gene match. Germline CDR1 reads MRHNA; CDR2 reads SNTAGT. The CDR3 has 16 amino acids. The CDR3 spells CASSPPGTANNQPQHF. The CDR3 DNA is TGTGCCAGCAGTCCCCCCGGGACAGCGAACAATCAGCCCCAGCATTTT.

The rearrangement joins TRBV6-1 to TRBJ2-5; D not resolved. The germline CDR1 and CDR2 sequences are MNHNS and SASEGT. The CDR3 spans 13 residues. Trimming took off 1 base at V and 10 bases at J, with 13 bases between the two ends. The CDR3 sequence: CASSEGSALSQYF. The CDR3 DNA reads TGTGCCAGCAGTGAAGGTTCAGCGCTGAGCCAGTACTTC.